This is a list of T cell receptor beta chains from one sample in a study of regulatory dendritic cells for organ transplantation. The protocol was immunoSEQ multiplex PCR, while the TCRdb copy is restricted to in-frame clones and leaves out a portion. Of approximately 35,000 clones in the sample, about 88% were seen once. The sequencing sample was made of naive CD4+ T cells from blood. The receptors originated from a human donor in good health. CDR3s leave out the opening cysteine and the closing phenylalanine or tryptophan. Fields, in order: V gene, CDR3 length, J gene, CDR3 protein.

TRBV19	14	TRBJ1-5	ASTHPGGGSNQPQH
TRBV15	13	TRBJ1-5	ATSRDAGGDQPQH
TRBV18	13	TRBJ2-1	ASSPPGRTYNEQF
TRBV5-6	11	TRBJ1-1	ASSKQGYTEAF
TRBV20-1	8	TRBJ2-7	SARDYEQY
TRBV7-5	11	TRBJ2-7	ARLAADSYEQY
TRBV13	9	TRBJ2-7	ASSGEGEQY
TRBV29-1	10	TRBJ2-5	SVIRAGETQY
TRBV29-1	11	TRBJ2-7	SVESGRAYEQY
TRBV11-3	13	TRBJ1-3	ASSKTPGQGDTIY
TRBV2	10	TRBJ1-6	ASRRYNSPLH
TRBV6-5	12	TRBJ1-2	ASSYSRTVYGYT
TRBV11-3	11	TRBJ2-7	ASSPGGRVEQY
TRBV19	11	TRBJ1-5	ARKYRMRQPQH
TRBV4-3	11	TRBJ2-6	ASSPGGANVLT
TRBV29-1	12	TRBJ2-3	SVASSGSTDTQY
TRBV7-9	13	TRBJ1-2	ASSFGAYGDYGYT
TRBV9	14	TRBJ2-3	ASSVAASGYTDTQY
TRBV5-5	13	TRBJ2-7	ASSLAAGGFYEQY
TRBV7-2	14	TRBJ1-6	ASSLAWSGYNSPLH
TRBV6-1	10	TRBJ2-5	ASSSRGETQY
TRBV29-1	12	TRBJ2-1	SVGLADFYNEQF
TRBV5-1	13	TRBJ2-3	ASSRGTGTSDTQY
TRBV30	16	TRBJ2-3	AWSVRPVVAENTDTQY
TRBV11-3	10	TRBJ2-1	ASSLEPGAQF
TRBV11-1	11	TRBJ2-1	ASSLVVANEQF
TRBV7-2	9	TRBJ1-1	ASSLGYEAF
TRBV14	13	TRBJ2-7	ASSQELAANYEQY
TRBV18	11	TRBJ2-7	ASFGTGFYEQY
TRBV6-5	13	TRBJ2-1	ASRKTGATYNEQF
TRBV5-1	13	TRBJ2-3	ASSLEQGAWDTQY
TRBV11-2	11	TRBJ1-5	ASSLDRGQPQH
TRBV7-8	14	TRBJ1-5	ASSLGQGGYNQPQH
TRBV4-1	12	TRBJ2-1	ASSLYRQGNEQF
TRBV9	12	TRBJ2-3	ASSSQGGTDTQY
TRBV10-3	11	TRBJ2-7	AISGNSLYEQY
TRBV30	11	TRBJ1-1	ALNRRLNTEAF
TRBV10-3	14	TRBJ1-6	AISDRPGSYNSPLH
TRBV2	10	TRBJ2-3	ASALIADTQY